The 10 T cell receptor beta chains below come from one sample, sequenced in a study of PD-L1 blockade in urothelial cancer. Here immunoSEQ multiplex PCR was the method, and the copy in TCRdb shows in-frame clones only, minus some. This table has about 51,000 clones, approximately 86% appearing once. The sample consisted of PBMCs, taken around atezolizumab (anti-PD-L1) treatment. Receptors originate from a man aged 60 to 69 with urothelial cancer.

The rearrangement uses TRBV7-2 and TRBJ2-2, with 15 nucleotides matching TRBD2. V was clipped by 5 bases and J by 5 bases; unmatched bases: 3. Germline CDR1 SGHTA, CDR2 FQGNSA. The CDR3 has 16 amino acids. CDR3 bases: TGTGCCAGCAGCGCTGGGACTAGCGGGGGGACCGGGGAGCTGTTTTTT. It translates to CASSAGTSGGTGELFF.

This clone was detected once. The V and J genes are TRBV4-1 and TRBJ2-7; perhaps TRBD2 as D (6 bases). The CDR3 is 14 residues long. The germline gives CDR1 MGHRA, CDR2 YSYEKL. Between the trimmed V and J ends, which lost 0 bases and 6 bases, there was a span of 12 bases. The CDR3 nucleotides read TGCGCCAGCAGCCAAGATTTCCAGGGAGGCGAGCAGTACTTC. Encoded protein: CASSQDFQGGEQYF.

V usage is TRBV19 and J usage is TRBJ1-3; D remains ambiguous. Germline values: CDR1 LNHDA, CDR2 SQIVND (reference sequence). Trimming took off 7 bases at V and 0 bases at J, with 13 bases between the two ends. CDR3 length: 15 residues. The CDR3 region is CASTTGSSSGNTIYF. CDR3 sequence (DNA): TGTGCCAGTACCACGGGAAGTTCCTCTGGAAACACCATATATTTT.

This chain connects TRBV30 to TRBJ2-1; a weak D match, TRBD2 (5 bases). Trimming removed 0 bases from V and 5 bases from J, with 14 bases in between. The CDR3 is 15 amino acids. Germline values: CDR1 GTSNPN, CDR2 SVGIG (reference sequence). CDR3 nucleotide sequence: TGTGCCTGGAGTGTACGAGGGCTAGGAAACAATGAGCAGTTCTTC. Residues: CAWSVRGLGNNEQFF. Complete variable domain (other parts from reference TRBV30 and TRBJ2-1): SQTIHQWPATLVQPVGSPLSLECTVEGTSNPNLYWYRQAAGRGLQLLFYSVGIGQISSEVPQNLSASRPQDRQFILSSKKLLLSDSGFYLCAWSVRGLGNNEQFFGPGTRLTVL.

This chain links TRBV19 with TRBJ2-7; maybe TRBD2 (5 bases). The CDR3 is 15 amino acids. Germline values: CDR1 LNHDA, CDR2 SQIVND (reference sequence). Deletions cut 10 bases from V and 0 bases from J, with 19 bases between. The CDR3 region is CATKFGGGNSYEQYF. DNA for the CDR3: TGTGCCACCAAGTTTGGAGGTGGAAACTCCTACGAGCAGTACTTC.

The chain is built from TRBV6-5 and TRBJ2-7; D remains ambiguous. The CDR3 runs 9 residues. The V gene's germline CDR1 is MNHEY and CDR2 SVGAGI. Trimming cost V 10 bases and J 12 bases, with 13 bases left between them. CDR3 coding DNA: TGTGCCATCGGAGAGATTCCGTACTTC. Amino acids: CAIGEIPYF.

This chain connects TRBV11-3 to TRBJ2-5, with D tentatively TRBD1 (6 bases). CDR1 is SGHNT, CDR2 YENEEA, per germline. The CDR3 covers 14 residues. The ends were cut back, 5 bases at V and 5 bases at J, with 15 bases in the middle. CDR3 in DNA: TGTGCCAGCAGCCGGACAGCGCTCCCGGAGACCCAGTACTTC. Its protein product is CASSRTALPETQYF.

V is TRBV30 and J is TRBJ1-5; D is unresolved. The V and J ends lost 0 bases and 2 bases respectively, with 8 bases between them. The CDR3 is made up of 14 amino acids. Germline CDR1 is GTSNPN and CDR2 is SVGIG (reference sequence). CDR3 DNA: TGTGCCTGGAGTGTACTATCCGGCAATCAGCCCCAGCATTTT. This translates into CAWSVLSGNQPQHF.

The chain carries TRBV21-1 and TRBJ1-2; the DNA was not compared with TRBD1, the D call given in the table. TRBV21-1 is termed a pseudogene. CDR3 length: 13 amino acids. DNA of the CDR3: TGTGCCAGCAGCACCGGACAGCACTATGGCTACACCTTC. Its translation is CASSTGQHYGYTF.

The V call is TRBV15, the J call TRBJ1-5; TRBD1 matches 7 bases. The CDR3 has 13 amino acids. The V and J ends lost 8 bases and 2 bases, in that order; junction bases with no gene match: 3. The V gene's germline CDR1 is LNHNV and CDR2 YYDKDF (reference sequence). CDR3 nucleotide sequence: TGTGCCACCGGAACAGGGGGCAATCAGCCCCAGCATTTT. Amino acids: CATGTGGNQPQHF. The whole variable domain, filled in from reference TRBV15 and TRBJ1-5, reads DAMVIQNPRYQVTQFGKPVTLSCSQTLNHNVMYWYQQKSSQAPKLLFHYYDKDFNNEADTPDNFQSRRPNTSFCFLDIRSPGLGDTAMYLCATGTGGNQPQHFGDGTRLSIL.